Described below is a single TCR beta chain sequence and its context. This clonotype was counted a few times. No cognate antigen has been identified for it. No much larger clone is present one base from it, and per-base qualities are unavailable. The data were taken from a study of T cells in Graves' hyperthyroidism and ophthalmopathy (dated 2019 in TCRdb). Concerning the study at large: Peripheral blood samples were taken at initial diagnosis, before any treatment was given. TCR V-J signatures able to tell the groups apart were searched for in a discovery cohort of 100 patients, of whom about 40 had Graves' ophthalmopathy and around 57 had stable Graves' hyperthyroidism. Prospective prediction of ophthalmopathy was tested in an independent validation cohort consisting of some 19 hyperthyroidism patients and approximately 16 patients who later progressed to ophthalmopathy. The roughly 94 discovery patients were randomly divided into training and test sets at a 7:3 ratio. The study also compared thyroid tissue and blood T-cell repertoires from more than 5 Graves' hyperthyroidism patients. After blood sampling, hyperthyroidism patients were treated with methimazole at a starting dose of 30 mg daily, and ophthalmopathy patients were treated with high-dose intravenous methylprednisolone. The paper describes TCR Vbeta CDR3 sequencing of about 140 peripheral blood samples, made up of approximately 40 ophthalmopathy patients, around 78 hyperthyroidism patients and approximately 17 progressor patients. Broad study findings and their caveats: A 13 V-J signature model separated ophthalmopathy from stable hyperthyroidism, with around 90% sensitivity and roughly 81% specificity in cross-validation and 80%/75% in testing. Sample size was not statistically predetermined, and blinding of investigators to group allocation was not performed. During validation, the model predicted progression to ophthalmopathy a median of about 5.9 months ahead of onset, with 60% to 71% sensitivity and around 72% specificity. Most expanded thyroid clonotypes (frequency above 0.001) were also found in blood, which suggests that blood repertoires may mirror thyroid immune responses.

Ophthalmopathy patients had moderately to severely active disease, with a Clinical Activity Score of 3 or more, a NOSPECS grade of 4 or more, and a disease duration of less than 3 months. Exclusion was applied to patients with uncontrolled infections, other autoimmune diseases, pregnancy or lactation. Diagnoses were established on the basis of clinical symptoms, serum thyroxine and TRAb, thyroid ultrasound, and orbital computed tomography. PBMCs were isolated from approximately 10 ml of fresh peripheral blood by Ficoll-Paque density gradient centrifugation. Total RNA was extracted using Trizol reagent, and RNA quality was assessed on an Agilent 2100 Bioanalyzer. Inclusive of the bounding cysteine and phenylalanine, the CDR3 is 13 residues long. This entry keeps only the CDR3 DNA: 39 bases, framed from base 1. The junction carries 12 bases between V and J, which are trimmed by 10 bases and 0 bases respectively. From the germline V gene, CDR1 is SNHLY and CDR2 is FYNNEI.

TCR beta CDR3 regions were amplified from RNA transcripts. The TCR CDR3 was subjected to a first round of RT-PCR using the HTBI primer set and the Qiagen OneStep RT-PCR kit. The libraries were constructed in a second round of multiplex PCR and then size-selected and purified. Paired-end sequencing of the libraries was performed with 100 bp reads on an Illumina HiSeq2000. In the source study's methods: SOAPnuke was used to process the raw data, removing reads that contained adapters or uncalled bases, had a mean Phred below 15, or lacked an exact match to the constant primer or identifier. COPE v1.2.5 was used to merge high-quality paired reads, and clonotypes were defined as unique nucleotide sequences. MiTCR v1.1 was used to align clonotypes to the IMGT TRBV, TRBD and TRBJ reference segments. Only V-J combinations with frequency above 0.0001, covering approximately 99% of repertoires, were analysed. The TCS score was defined as the ratio of F50 (clonal expansion) to E x V (chaos), calculated using BLOSUM62-based TCRdist between CDR3 peptides within each V-J. Welch's t-statistics and random forest reduced just over 500 V-J features to 10 to 15, which were used in a naive Bayes classifier (R e1071). TCRdb applied fastp at Q25 and MiXCR to the public reads, then kept only in-frame beta chains. Identical CDR3 protein sequences are pooled into one entry, listed with their most common genes and DNA. These V and J calls are TCRdb output, not the study's own analysis. In all, the sample holds about 520,000 distinct CDR3 sequences, and roughly 25% of those were seen once. The ten largest make up about 11% of the sample.

What was sequenced was blood. The chain joins TRBV2 to TRBJ1-1; the D gene identity is not certain. This receptor was identified in a woman aged 30 to 39 with Graves' ophthalmopathy. The sequenced DNA: TGTGCCACCAGGAGGAGCGTGAACACTGAAGCTTTCTTT. Its protein product is CATRRSVNTEAFF. Full variable domain (CDR3 extended with the reference TRBV2 and TRBJ1-1 proteins): EPEVTQTPSHQVTQMGQEVILRCVPISNHLYFYWYRQILGQKVEFLVSFYNNEISEKSEIFDDQFSVERPDGSNFTLKIRSTKLEDSAMYFCATRRSVNTEAFFGQGTRLTVV.